These 9 T cell receptor beta chains came from one sample sequenced in a study of cytomegalovirus exposure and HLA in healthy donors (dated by TCRdb to 2017 to 2019). Library creation used the immunoSEQ multiplex PCR assay. For the multiplex PCR, a mixture combining 60 forward primers for TCR Vbeta segments and 13 reverse primers for TCR Jbeta segments was used. Drawn from immuneACCESS, this table holds only the in-frame rearrangements with V and J called that TCRdb kept. Clones are partly lost; checked studies trace under half to an unresolved V gene and leave the rest unexplained. Recorded for this sample are about 140,000 clones; over 60% of them occurred a single time. The ten largest clones take up approximately 1.3% of the sample. Specimen: PBMCs. Receptors were obtained from a male donor in good health and CMV-seropositive.

The gene calls are TRBV29-1 and TRBJ2-5; TRBD1 matches at 8 bases. From germline, CDR1 is SQVTM and CDR2 ANQGSEA. The CDR3 spans 14 residues. Germline trimming cut 5 bases from V and 4 bases from J; bases unmatched to any gene: 9. CDR3 coding DNA: TGCAGCGTTCGCCGGGACAGGTGGGGAGAGACCCAGTACTTC. It codes for CSVRRDRWGETQYF.

The chain has TRBV5-1 and TRBJ1-4; D call uncertain. CDR1 SGHRS and CDR2 YFSETQ come from the germline V gene. CDR3 size: 14 residues. Trimming removed 0 bases at V and 6 bases at J, with 9 bases between. CDR3 DNA sequence: TGCGCCAGCAGCTTGGGGGGAGCGGATGAAAAACTGTTTTTT. This encodes CASSLGGADEKLFF.

The chain joins TRBV10-2 to TRBJ1-4; D is ambiguous. The CDR3 loop spans 13 amino acids. Looked up from germline, CDR1 is WSHSY and CDR2 is SAAADI. The V end was cut by 6 bases, the J end by 7 bases, with 12 bases between. The CDR3 coding sequence is TGCGCCAGCAGAATAGCCGGGAGTGAAAAACTGTTTTTT. It is translated as CASRIAGSEKLFF.

The table lists this clone with a count of one. The rearrangement uses TRBV19 and TRBJ2-5; tentatively, D is TRBD1 (5 bases). Looked up from germline, CDR1 is LNHDA and CDR2 is SQIVND (reference sequence). Trimming cost V 6 bases and J 1 base, with 6 bases left between them. The length of the CDR3 is 12 residues. The CDR3 sequence is CASRDTQETQYF. CDR3 nucleotides: TGTGCCAGTAGGGACACCCAAGAGACCCAGTACTTC.

A single count supports this clone. The chain carries TRBV7-6 and TRBJ2-2; 8 bases fit TRBD1. V trimming: 2 bases; J trimming: 5 bases; junction bases outside the gene matches: 7. This CDR3 has 16 amino acids. The V gene's germline CDR1 is SGHVS and CDR2 FNYEAQ. CDR3 region: CASSLPGGEGTGELFF. The CDR3 coding sequence is TGTGCCAGCAGCTTACCAGGGGGCGAGGGAACCGGGGAGCTGTTTTTT. Filled out from reference TRBV7-6 and TRBJ2-2, the complete variable domain reads GAGVSQSPRYKVTKRGQDVALRCDPISGHVSLYWYRQALGQGPEFLTYFNYEAQQDKSGLPNDRFSAERPEGSISTLTIQRTEQRDSAMYRCASSLPGGEGTGELFFGEGSRLTVL.

The rearrangement links TRBV5-4 to TRBJ1-1; D gene unclear. The V gene lost 1 base and the J gene lost 3 bases, with 10 bases spanning the gap. From germline, CDR1 is SGHNT and CDR2 YYREEE (reference sequence). CDR3 size: 14 residues. The CDR3 reads CASSLHGGYTEAFF. Written as DNA, the CDR3 is TGTGCCAGCAGCTTGCACGGCGGCTACACTGAAGCTTTCTTT.

The V call is TRBV9, the J call TRBJ2-7, with 8 nucleotides matching TRBD2. Germline CDR1 reads SGDLS; CDR2 reads YYNGEE. After removal of 2 bases from V and 1 base from J, the junction contained 5 bases not matched to a gene. The CDR3 runs 15 residues. The CDR3 nucleotides are TGTGCCAGCAGCGTCTCCACTAGCGGTTCCTACGAGCAGTACTTC. Encoded protein: CASSVSTSGSYEQYF.

The chain employs TRBV19 and TRBJ1-2; 8 positions agree with TRBD1. Germline V CDR1 and CDR2: LNHDA, SQIVND (reference sequence). The CDR3 consists of 18 residues. J lost 6 bases, V lost 1 base, and 16 bases had no gene match. Written as DNA, the CDR3 is TGTGCCAGTAGTATAGGGCCGGGACAGGCGAGAAGGGTGGATGGCTACACCTTC. It specifies CASSIGPGQARRVDGYTF.

This clone was seen just once. V is TRBV4-1 and J is TRBJ2-5; the match to TRBD1 covers 10 bases. V lost 3 bases to trimming and J lost 3 bases; unmatched junction nucleotides: 7. The CDR3 covers 16 residues. Germline values: CDR1 MGHRA, CDR2 YSYEKL. The CDR3 nucleotides read TGCGCCAGCAGCCATCCCCCGGGACAGGGGAAAGAGACCCAGTACTTC. It encodes CASSHPPGQGKETQYF.